Included here is one TCR beta chain sequence, with context. This entry comes from a study of blood T cell repertoires in COVID-19. As for the study in general: From the United States, Italy and Spain came samples of acute and convalescent COVID-19. T cells, B-cell-depleted T cells, or PBMCs provided the cDNA or gDNA that served as material.

How the authors handled the data: The assay estimated nucleated cells by amplifying reference gene primers. Libraries were prepared by immunoSEQ multiplex PCR; TCRdb keeps only in-frame clonotypes and omits some of them. The D gene and trimming were derived from the DNA, and the V and J assignments and clone size from that table. The data show hundreds of thousands of clones, about 90% seen once. The source is a man aged 18 to 35 with COVID-19, enrolled during active disease. What was sequenced was peripheral blood.

CDR3 residues: CASRRSGSGYEQYF. CDR3 DNA sequence: TGTGCCAGCAGGAGAAGCGGGAGTGGTTACGAGCAGTACTTC. The J gene is TRBJ2-7, the V gene TRBV14; 8 positions agree with TRBD2. The V gene's germline CDR1 is SGHDN and CDR2 FVKESK. The CDR3 sequence is 14 residues long. V was pared by 6 bases and J by 4 bases, with 8 bases of the junction left unmatched. The full variable domain, its missing parts supplied by reference TRBV14 and TRBJ2-7, is EAGVTQFPSHSVIEKGQTVTLRCDPISGHDNLYWYRRVMGKEIKFLLHFVKESKQDESGMPNNRFLAERTGGTYSTLKVQPAELEDSGVYFCASRRSGSGYEQYFGPGTRLTVT.